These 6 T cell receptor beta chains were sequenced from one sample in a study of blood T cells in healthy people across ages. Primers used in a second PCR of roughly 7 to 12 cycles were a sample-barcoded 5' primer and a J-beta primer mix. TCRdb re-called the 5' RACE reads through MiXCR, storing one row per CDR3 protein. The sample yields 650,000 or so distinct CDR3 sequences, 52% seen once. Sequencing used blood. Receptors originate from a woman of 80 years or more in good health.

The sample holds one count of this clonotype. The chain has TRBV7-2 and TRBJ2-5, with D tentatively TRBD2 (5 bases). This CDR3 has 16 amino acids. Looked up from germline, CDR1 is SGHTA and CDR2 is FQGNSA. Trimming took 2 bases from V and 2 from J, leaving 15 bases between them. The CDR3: CASSLRGMGRQETQYF. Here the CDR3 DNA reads TGTGCCAGCAGCTTACGGGGAATGGGAAGGCAAGAGACCCAGTACTTC.

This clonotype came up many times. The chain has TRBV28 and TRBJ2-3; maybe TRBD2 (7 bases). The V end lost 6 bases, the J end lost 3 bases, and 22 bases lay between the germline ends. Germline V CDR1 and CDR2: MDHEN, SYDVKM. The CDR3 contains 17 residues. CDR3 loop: CASSQPRGAGATDTQYF. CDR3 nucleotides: TGTGCCAGCAGCCAACCACGGGGGGCAGGGGCTACAGATACGCAGTATTTT.

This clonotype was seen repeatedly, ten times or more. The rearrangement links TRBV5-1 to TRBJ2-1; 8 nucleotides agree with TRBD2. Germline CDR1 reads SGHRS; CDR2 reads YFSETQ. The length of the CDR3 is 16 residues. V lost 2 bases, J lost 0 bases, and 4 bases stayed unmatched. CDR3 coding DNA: TGCGCCAGCAGCTTCCCGGGGGGGAGCTCCTACAATGAGCAGTTCTTC. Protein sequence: CASSFPGGSSYNEQFF.

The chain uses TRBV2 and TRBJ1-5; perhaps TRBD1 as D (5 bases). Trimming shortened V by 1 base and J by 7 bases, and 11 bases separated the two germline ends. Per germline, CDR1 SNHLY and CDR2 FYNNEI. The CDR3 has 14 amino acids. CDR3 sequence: CASSEGGNRQPQHF. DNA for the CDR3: TGTGCCAGCAGTGAAGGAGGGAACAGGCAGCCCCAGCATTTT.

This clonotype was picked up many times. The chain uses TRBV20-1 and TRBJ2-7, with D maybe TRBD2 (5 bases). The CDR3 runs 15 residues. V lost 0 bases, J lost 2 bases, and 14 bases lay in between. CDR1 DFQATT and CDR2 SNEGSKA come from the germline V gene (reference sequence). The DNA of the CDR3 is TGCAGTGCTAGAGATACCAGGACTGCAGCCTACGAGCAGTACTTC. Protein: CSARDTRTAAYEQYF.

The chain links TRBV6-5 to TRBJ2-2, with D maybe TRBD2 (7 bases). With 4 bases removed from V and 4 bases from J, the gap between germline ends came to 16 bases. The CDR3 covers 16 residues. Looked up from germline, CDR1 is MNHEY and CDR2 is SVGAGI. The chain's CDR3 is CASSLVPAGATGELFF. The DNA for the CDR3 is TGTGCCAGCAGTTTGGTCCCGGCGGGGGCCACCGGGGAGCTGTTTTTT.